This entry features one TCR beta chain sequence. Some clones are missing from TCRdb's copy, which holds only in-frame ones; the method was immunoSEQ multiplex PCR. The data show approximately 70,000 clones, 92% seen once. This sample is drawn from a study of technical replicates of blood from several donors. CDR1 LNHDA and CDR2 SQIVND come from the germline V gene (reference sequence). The CDR3 covers 14 residues. The V gene lost 4 bases and the J gene lost 3 bases, with 13 bases spanning the gap. This clonotype was obtained from a human donor in good health. The specimen was T cells isolated from PBMCs. This chain joins TRBV19 and TRBJ2-7; possible D gene TRBD1, 5 bases. CDR3 nucleotides: TGTGCCAGTAGTAGGCAGGGAAAAAACTACGAGCAGTACTTC. Translation: CASSRQGKNYEQYF.